These 18 T cell receptor beta chains originate from one sample sequenced in a study of cytotoxic CD8 clonotypes in ibrutinib-treated CLL. Assay: immunoSEQ multiplex PCR; the TCRdb copy retains only in-frame clones and omits some. The repertoire holds over 100,000 clones, with over 75% as singletons. The sample was PBMCs, taken after 24 months of ibrutinib treatment. The receptors here all came from a human donor with chronic lymphocytic leukemia.

The chain employs TRBV5-1 and TRBJ2-1; D is tentatively TRBD1 or TRBD2 (5 bases each). V dropped 4 bases and J dropped 8 bases, with 16 bases sitting between them. The CDR3 consists of 14 residues. Germline CDR1 and CDR2: SGHRS and YFSETQ. CDR3 coding DNA: TGCGCCAGCAGCCGGGACCCATCCTCGGATGAGCAGTTCTTC. Translating gives CASSRDPSSDEQFF. The full variable domain, its missing parts supplied by reference TRBV5-1 and TRBJ2-1, is KAGVTQTPRYLIKTRGQQVTLSCSPISGHRSVSWYQQTPGQGLQFLFEYFSETQRNKGNFPGRFSGRQFSNSRSEMNVSTLELGDSALYLCASSRDPSSDEQFFGPGTRLTVL.

This clone occurred once. The rearrangement uses TRBV6-5 and TRBJ2-7, with 9 bases lining up with TRBD1. There are 15 residues in the CDR3. In germline, CDR1 is MNHEY, CDR2 SVGAGI. The trim removed 2 bases at V and 1 base at J, leaving 3 bases unmatched. The CDR3 region has the DNA TGTGCCAGCAGTTACCTTGGGACAGGGTCCTACGAGCAGTACTTC. Its translation: CASSYLGTGSYEQYF.

In its sample, this clone was seen once. This chain connects TRBV4-3 to TRBJ1-4; D not resolved. Trimming took 5 bases from V and 5 from J, leaving 15 bases between them. CDR3 length: 15 residues. Germline V gene sequence: CDR1 LGHNA, CDR2 YSLEER. CDR3 in DNA: TGCGCCAGCAGCGCTCTAGCGGCTGGCAATGAAAAACTGTTTTTT. It yields the protein CASSALAAGNEKLFF.

The V gene is TRBV30, the J gene TRBJ1-4; D not resolved. The CDR3 spans 12 residues. Trimming stripped 0 bases from V and 12 bases from J, with 11 bases between. Germline-derived CDR1 and CDR2 are GTSNPN and SVGIG (reference sequence). DNA for the CDR3: TGTGCCTGGAGTGTGAACCAGCGGGAACTGTTTTTT. Protein product: CAWSVNQRELFF.

This clone appeared a single time. The chain links TRBV28 to TRBJ2-7, with 8 nucleotides matching TRBD2. Germline V gene lookup returns CDR1 MDHEN and CDR2 SYDVKM. The CDR3 loop spans 13 amino acids. Trimming removed 7 bases from V and 5 bases from J; junction bases left unmatched: 7. The CDR3 spells CASTGGELDEQYF. The CDR3 nucleotides are TGTGCCAGCACGGGGGGGGAATTGGACGAGCAGTACTTC.

The V call is TRBV14, the J call TRBJ1-2; 8 bases match TRBD1. This CDR3 has 17 amino acids. In germline, CDR1 is SGHDN, CDR2 FVKESK. J lost 4 bases, V lost 1 base, and 11 bases had no gene match. The CDR3 coding sequence is TGTGCCAGCAGCCAAGTAGCTGGAAACAGGGGGATCTATGGCTACACCTTC. It is translated as CASSQVAGNRGIYGYTF.

The gene calls are TRBV6-5 and TRBJ1-4, with unresolved D. Germline V gene lookup returns CDR1 MNHEY and CDR2 SVGAGI. This CDR3 is built from 12 residues. V was shortened by 6 bases and J by 7 bases, with 9 bases between the two germline ends. CDR3 nucleotide sequence: TGTGCCAGCAGCCACCTGGGTGAAAAACTGTTTTTT. As protein: CASSHLGEKLFF.

This chain connects TRBV28 to TRBJ1-2; D is unclear. V lost 6 bases and J 3 bases, leaving 11 bases between the germline ends. CDR1 is MDHEN and CDR2 is SYDVKM in the germline V gene. CDR3 length equals 13 residues. CDR3 sequence reads: CASSTQGDYGYTF. Here the CDR3 DNA reads TGTGCCAGCAGCACCCAAGGAGACTATGGCTACACCTTC.

J is TRBJ2-7 and V is TRBV19; 11 bases align to TRBD1. Germline loops: CDR1 LNHDA, CDR2 SQIVND (reference sequence). This CDR3 contains 14 residues. V lost 10 bases, J lost 4 bases, and 9 bases stayed unmatched. CDR3 in amino acids: CATSSGTGGYEQYF. CDR3 bases: TGTGCCACCAGCTCCGGGACAGGGGGATACGAGCAGTACTTC.

V usage is TRBV28 and J usage is TRBJ1-2; maybe TRBD1 (5 bases). CDR3 length: 15 amino acids. Germline loops: CDR1 MDHEN, CDR2 SYDVKM. The V end was cut by 4 bases, the J end by 4 bases, with 16 bases between. The CDR3 DNA is TGTGCCAGCAGTTCGTTACAGACAGCTTCCTATGGCTACACCTTC. It yields the protein CASSSLQTASYGYTF.

The CDR3 loop is CASSLRSGSPEAFF. CDR3 nucleotides: TGTGCCAGCAGCTTAAGATCAGGGAGCCCTGAAGCTTTCTTT. The chain employs TRBV7-9 and TRBJ1-1; tentative D call: TRBD1 (5 bases). This CDR3 is built from 14 residues. V lost 2 bases and J lost 6, with 13 bases in between. The germline gives CDR1 SEHNR, CDR2 FQNEAQ (reference sequence).

This clone was seen a handful of times. CDR3 protein: CATNVGGHETQYF. CDR3 bases: TGTGCCACCAACGTAGGGGGGCACGAGACCCAGTACTTC. The chain combines TRBV10-3 with TRBJ2-5; D tentatively fits TRBD1 or TRBD2 (6 bases each). Germline lookup yields CDR1 ENHRY and CDR2 SYGVKD. The CDR3 has 13 amino acids. V was pared by 10 bases and J by 5 bases, with 17 bases between.

The chain joins TRBV19 to TRBJ2-7; D not certain. Trimming stripped 3 bases from V and 2 bases from J, with 14 bases between. From germline, CDR1 is LNHDA and CDR2 SQIVND (reference sequence). The CDR3 runs 15 residues. CDR3: CASSISVGGTYEQYF. The CDR3 DNA reads as TGTGCCAGTAGTATCTCCGTCGGCGGAACCTACGAGCAGTACTTC.

The rearrangement uses TRBV10-3 and TRBJ1-4; a weak D match, TRBD1 (6 bases). CDR3 length equals 18 residues. Germline values: CDR1 ENHRY, CDR2 SYGVKD. Trimming took 6 bases from V and 0 from J, leaving 20 bases between them. The CDR3 region has the DNA TGTGCCATCAGCACCCGGGACAAAGACGGAGCAACTAATGAAAAACTGTTTTTT. Residues: CAISTRDKDGATNEKLFF.

CDR3 loop: CASSAPGMNTEAFF. DNA for the CDR3: TGTGCCAGCAGCGCCCCGGGAATGAACACTGAAGCTTTCTTT. The chain employs TRBV9 and TRBJ1-1; unclear D gene. CDR3 length: 14 amino acids. Per the germline V gene, CDR1 is SGDLS and CDR2 is YYNGEE. V was trimmed by 3 bases and J by 0 bases, leaving 9 bases between them.

The rearrangement uses TRBV5-1 and TRBJ2-7, with 9 bases that match TRBD1. This CDR3 contains 14 residues. The V gene's germline CDR1 is SGHRS and CDR2 YFSETQ. V dropped 3 bases and J dropped 2; count of bases not matched to a gene: 3. CDR3 residues: CASSSGTGPYEQYF. CDR3 coding DNA: TGCGCCAGCAGCTCCGGGACAGGGCCCTACGAGCAGTACTTC.

The chain links TRBV5-5 to TRBJ2-7; 9 positions match TRBD2. After removal of 3 bases from V and 6 bases from J, the junction contained 7 bases not matched to a gene. Per the germline V gene, CDR1 is SGHKS and CDR2 is YYEKEE (reference sequence). The CDR3 is 14 residues long. CDR3 sequence: CASSSGLAVGEQYF. Here the CDR3 DNA reads TGTGCCAGCAGCTCGGGACTAGCTGTCGGCGAGCAGTACTTC.

There are a few counts of this clone. CDR3 protein: CASSFSVTGSYEQYF. DNA for the CDR3: TGTGCCAGCAGCTTCTCGGTCACGGGTTCCTACGAGCAGTACTTC. The chain employs TRBV7-9 and TRBJ2-7, with D unclear. This CDR3 contains 15 residues. CDR1 and CDR2 from the germline V gene are SEHNR and FQNEAQ (reference sequence). The ends were cut back, 3 bases at V and 1 base at J, with 13 bases in the middle.